This TCR beta chain originates from a study of blood T cell repertoires in COVID-19. About the study: Samples representing acute and convalescent COVID-19 were sourced from the United States, Italy and Spain. Sources were T cells, B-cell-depleted T cells, or PBMCs; the material itself was cDNA or gDNA.

In the study's own analysis: It was from reference gene primer amplification that nucleated cell counts were estimated. Method: immunoSEQ multiplex PCR; TCRdb's copy keeps in-frame clones and lacks some. That table gives V, J and clone size, and the DNA gave D and trimming. The sample has a few hundred thousand clones, approximately 90% seen once. The ends lost 7 bases at V and 6 bases at J; junction bases unmatched: 10. The CDR3 consists of 14 residues. Germline V gives CDR1 SGHRS, CDR2 YFSETQ. What was sequenced was peripheral blood. The TCR was taken from a man aged 18 to 29 with active or convalescent COVID-19. The J gene is TRBJ1-2, the V gene TRBV5-1, with 9 positions matching TRBD1. Here the CDR3 DNA reads TGCGCCAGCGCCTCCCCACAGGGGGCGGATGGCTACACCTTC. Protein product: CASASPQGADGYTF.